The rows below give T cell receptor beta chains drawn from one sample of a study of shared clonotypes between healthy human individuals. Assay used: immunoSEQ multiplex PCR; TCRdb lists only in-frame clones, some missing. The table records around 1.1 million clones, approximately 78% of them present only once. The sample consisted of memory CD4+ T cells from PBMCs. Receptors were obtained from a man between 18 and 29 years old in good health. Some clones in this sample may be carry-over from other donors' samples. CDR3s include the opening cysteine and the closing phenylalanine or tryptophan.

CDR3 protein: CASSVDRPYEQYF; V gene: TRBV6-1; CDR3 length: 13; J gene: TRBJ2-7
CDR3 protein: CAGGTSGRINEQFF; V gene: TRBV28; CDR3 length: 14; J gene: TRBJ2-1
CDR3 protein: CASSQGRGLAGETQYF; V gene: TRBV4-3; CDR3 length: 16; J gene: TRBJ2-5
CDR3 protein: CASSPGTLNTGELFF; V gene: TRBV11-1; CDR3 length: 15; J gene: TRBJ2-2
CDR3 protein: CASSVEGILGEQYF; V gene: TRBV6-1; CDR3 length: 14; J gene: TRBJ2-7
CDR3 protein: CASSLARRSYEQYF; V gene: TRBV7-8; CDR3 length: 14; J gene: TRBJ2-7
CDR3 protein: CASRPLLTSYGYTF; V gene: TRBV5-1; CDR3 length: 14; J gene: TRBJ1-2
CDR3 protein: CASSLLAGTPHEQYF; V gene: TRBV27; CDR3 length: 15; J gene: TRBJ2-7
CDR3 protein: CASSRTGREQYF; V gene: TRBV7-9; CDR3 length: 12; J gene: TRBJ2-7
CDR3 protein: CASSFGGAGTDTQYF; V gene: TRBV28; CDR3 length: 15; J gene: TRBJ2-3
CDR3 protein: CSVGEQVGSYEQYF; V gene: TRBV29-1; CDR3 length: 14; J gene: TRBJ2-7
CDR3 protein: CASRLGQANEQFF; V gene: TRBV2; CDR3 length: 13; J gene: TRBJ2-1
CDR3 protein: CASSGSATTQYF; V gene: TRBV28; CDR3 length: 12; J gene: TRBJ2-3
CDR3 protein: CASSIREGKHQPQHF; V gene: TRBV19; CDR3 length: 15; J gene: TRBJ1-5
CDR3 protein: CASSTTPGLARRSSYEQYF; V gene: TRBV13; CDR3 length: 19; J gene: TRBJ2-7
CDR3 protein: CASSYSTVATNEKLFF; V gene: TRBV6-5; CDR3 length: 16; J gene: TRBJ1-4
CDR3 protein: CASSPDRQSYEQYF; V gene: TRBV5-4; CDR3 length: 14; J gene: TRBJ2-7
CDR3 protein: CASSASLTGYTEAFF; V gene: TRBV9; CDR3 length: 15; J gene: TRBJ1-1
CDR3 protein: CASSATLRTDTQYF; V gene: TRBV6-6; CDR3 length: 14; J gene: TRBJ2-3
CDR3 protein: CASSKGIKGEQYF; V gene: TRBV19; CDR3 length: 13; J gene: TRBJ2-7
CDR3 protein: CASSTSTRLEQYF; V gene: TRBV27; CDR3 length: 13; J gene: TRBJ2-7
CDR3 protein: CASSQVPQDTQYF; V gene: TRBV4-2; CDR3 length: 13; J gene: TRBJ2-3
CDR3 protein: CAWKISYNSYEQYF; V gene: TRBV30; CDR3 length: 14; J gene: TRBJ2-7
CDR3 protein: CATSSRRGEQYF; V gene: TRBV15; CDR3 length: 12; J gene: TRBJ2-7
CDR3 protein: CASTFKVGTDNTEAFF; V gene: TRBV11-2; CDR3 length: 16; J gene: TRBJ1-1
CDR3 protein: CASSPGDSTDTQYF; V gene: TRBV5-1; CDR3 length: 14; J gene: TRBJ2-3
CDR3 protein: CALGGQNYGYTF; V gene: TRBV25-1; CDR3 length: 12; J gene: TRBJ1-2
CDR3 protein: CASSLAYSLAGAGNEQFF; V gene: TRBV7-2; CDR3 length: 18; J gene: TRBJ2-1
CDR3 protein: CASSIQRAYTEAFF; V gene: TRBV19; CDR3 length: 14; J gene: TRBJ1-1
CDR3 protein: CASSPPLGTQYF; V gene: TRBV7-6; CDR3 length: 12; J gene: TRBJ2-5
CDR3 protein: CASSLIAGANGHEQYF; V gene: TRBV5-6; CDR3 length: 16; J gene: TRBJ2-7